These 16 T cell receptor beta chains originate from one sample sequenced in a study of early T cells in non-severe SARS-CoV-2 infection. TCRdb re-called the 5' RACE reads through MiXCR, storing one row per CDR3 protein. The sample lists some 76,000 distinct CDR3 sequences, around 16% seen once, with around 10% in the top ten. Sequencing was done on a sample of whole blood. Source of these receptors: an adult who was a healthcare worker with PCR-confirmed SARS-CoV-2 infection or an uninfected control (not recorded which).

The V and J genes are TRBV2 and TRBJ1-1, with TRBD1 as a possible D gene (6 bases). The germline V gene encodes CDR1 SNHLY and CDR2 FYNNEI. Trimming took off 6 bases at V and 0 bases at J, with 11 bases between the two ends. The CDR3 covers 14 residues. CDR3 in amino acids: CASRGAALNTEAFF. CDR3 nucleotides: TGTGCCAGCAGGGGGGCTGCGCTGAACACTGAAGCTTTCTTT. The whole variable domain, filled in from reference TRBV2 and TRBJ1-1, reads EPEVTQTPSHQVTQMGQEVILRCVPISNHLYFYWYRQILGQKVEFLVSFYNNEISEKSEIFDDQFSVERPDGSNFTLKIRSTKLEDSAMYFCASRGAALNTEAFFGQGTRLTVV.

This clonotype has just a few counts. This chain links TRBV7-6 with TRBJ2-1; TRBD2 matches at 14 bases. Germline values: CDR1 SGHVS, CDR2 FNYEAQ. The V gene end was trimmed by 5 bases and the J gene end by 8 bases; junction bases not matched to a gene: 8. This CDR3 spans 16 amino acids. The CDR3 sequence is CASSPTGLAGADEQFF. Here the CDR3 DNA reads TGTGCCAGCAGCCCTACGGGACTAGCGGGAGCGGATGAGCAGTTCTTC.

The chain employs TRBV27 and TRBJ2-1, with a tentative D call TRBD2 (5 bases). The V gene lost 4 bases and the J gene lost 7 bases, with 20 bases spanning the gap. This CDR3 contains 16 residues. The germline V gene has CDR1 MNHEY and CDR2 SMNVEV (reference sequence). CDR3 DNA sequence: TGTGCCAGCAGTTCCCCAAGACCCGGGAAGCGGAATGAGCAGTTCTTC. Translating gives CASSSPRPGKRNEQFF.

The V call is TRBV6-2 or TRBV6-3, the J call TRBJ2-5; D not certain. CDR1 MNHEY and CDR2 SVGEGT come from the germline V gene. V was trimmed by 0 bases and J by 4 bases, leaving 9 bases between them. The CDR3 runs to 14 residues. DNA of the CDR3: TGTGCCAGCAGTTACTCCGGGCTCGGAGAGACCCAGTACTTC. Protein product: CASSYSGLGETQYF.

The chain recombines TRBV3-1 with TRBJ1-2, with 8 bases identical to TRBD1. Germline V gene sequence: CDR1 LGHDT, CDR2 YNNKEL (reference sequence). The CDR3 length is 12 residues. Losses at the gene ends were 6 bases for V and 6 bases for J; bases not matched to a gene: 3. CDR3 sequence: CASRTGVNGYTF. The CDR3 DNA reads as TGTGCCAGCAGGACAGGGGTGAATGGCTACACCTTC.

The rearrangement links TRBV6-6 to TRBJ2-1, with D possibly TRBD2 on 6 matching bases. CDR1 and CDR2 (germline): MNHNY, SVGAGI (reference sequence). Trimming stripped 2 bases from V and 0 bases from J, with 11 bases between. The CDR3 runs 16 residues. This chain's CDR3 is CASSYPGRSSYNEQFF. DNA for the CDR3: TGTGCCAGCAGTTACCCCGGGAGAAGCTCCTACAATGAGCAGTTCTTC.

The V call is TRBV4-3, the J call TRBJ1-2, with D hard to call. Germline lookup yields CDR1 LGHNA and CDR2 YSLEER. The CDR3 sequence is 13 residues long. V was trimmed by 4 bases and J by 5 bases, leaving 11 bases between them. The CDR3 DNA reads TGCGCCAGCAGCCTTCATCGAGAATATGGCTACACCTTC. Amino acid sequence: CASSLHREYGYTF.

This clonotype came up a few times. The chain uses TRBV10-3 and TRBJ2-3; 9 nucleotides line up with TRBD1. Germline V CDR1 and CDR2: ENHRY, SYGVKD. This CDR3 spans 16 amino acids. V trimming: 2 bases; J trimming: 3 bases; junction bases outside the gene matches: 6. CDR3 amino acids: CAISEPSGQGTDTQYF. In DNA form, the CDR3 reads TGTGCCATCAGTGAGCCCTCGGGACAGGGAACAGATACGCAGTATTTT.

This clonotype was seen only a few times. V gene TRBV12-3 or TRBV12-4 combines with J gene TRBJ1-5; D gene unclear. Trimming removed 2 bases from V and 3 bases from J, with 8 bases in between. The length of the CDR3 is 14 residues. The CDR3 protein is CASSLRRTNQPQHF. DNA of the CDR3: TGTGCCAGCAGTTTAAGGCGGACCAATCAGCCCCAGCATTTT.

The V call is TRBV2, the J call TRBJ1-4, with TRBD1 identical over 8 bases. Trimming cost V 2 bases and J 7 bases; bases outside gene matches: 9. Germline V lookup: CDR1 SNHLY, CDR2 FYNNEI. The CDR3 is 16 residues long. The DNA for the CDR3 is TGTGCCAGCAGTGAATCCGGTGGCAGGGGGCCTGAAAAACTGTTTTTT. It encodes CASSESGGRGPEKLFF.

The sample holds a few counts of this clonotype. V is TRBV5-1 and J is TRBJ2-7; 10 bases are a match to TRBD2. The CDR3 contains 15 residues. Trimming took 2 bases from V and 1 from J; bases not matched to a gene: 3. The germline gives CDR1 SGHRS, CDR2 YFSETQ. For the CDR3, the DNA is TGCGCCAGCAGCTTCGGAGCGGGAGGGTCCTACGAGCAGTACTTC. It specifies CASSFGAGGSYEQYF.

This clonotype was found a few times. The V gene is TRBV7-9, the J gene TRBJ2-1; 8 bases agree with TRBD1. CDR3 length: 17 residues. The V gene's germline CDR1 is SEHNR and CDR2 FQNEAQ (reference sequence). V shed 4 bases and J 0 bases; nucleotides not matched to a gene: 8. The CDR3 is CASSSRTGPSSYNEQFF. CDR3 DNA: TGTGCCAGCAGCTCACGGACAGGGCCGAGCTCCTACAATGAGCAGTTCTTC.

This clonotype was seen only a few times. This chain links TRBV7-9 with TRBJ2-7, with TRBD1 matching over 9 bases. The junction had 7 bases not matched to a gene; V was cut back by 4 bases and J by 6 bases. CDR3 length: 14 amino acids. The germline V gene has CDR1 SEHNR and CDR2 FQNEAQ (reference sequence). The CDR3 nucleotides read TGTGCCAGCAGCTCTGGACAGGGGTTTGCCGAGCAGTACTTC. Translating gives CASSSGQGFAEQYF.

In this sample, this clonotype turned up a few times. This chain joins TRBV30 and TRBJ1-1; D uncertain. Germline V gene lookup returns CDR1 GTSNPN and CDR2 SVGIG (reference sequence). Deletions cut 0 bases from V and 6 bases from J, with 11 bases between. The CDR3 extends over 13 amino acids. CDR3 amino acids: CAWSVAAWAEAFF. The CDR3 DNA reads TGTGCCTGGAGTGTAGCGGCGTGGGCTGAAGCTTTCTTT.

J is TRBJ2-2 and V is TRBV19; 7 bases match TRBD2. Germline CDR1 LNHDA, CDR2 SQIVND (reference sequence). The CDR3 contains 15 residues. J lost 2 bases, V lost 6 bases, and 6 bases had no gene match. The DNA for the CDR3 is TGTGCCAGTAGCGCCAGCGGGATAAACACCGGGGAGCTGTTTTTT. It specifies CASSASGINTGELFF. The full variable domain, rest sourced from reference TRBV19 and TRBJ2-2, is DGGITQSPKYLFRKEGQNVTLSCEQNLNHDAMYWYRQDPGQGLRLIYYSQIVNDFQKGDIAEGYSVSREKKESFPLTVTSAQKNPTAFYLCASSASGINTGELFFGEGSRLTVL.

This clonotype has only a few counts. The V and J genes are TRBV6-1 and TRBJ2-3; the match to TRBD2 covers 12 bases. CDR3 length equals 15 residues. V lost 2 bases and J lost 4; bases outside the gene matches: 1. The germline gives CDR1 MNHNS, CDR2 SASEGT. The CDR3 loop is CASSELAGGPDTQYF. The DNA for the CDR3 is TGTGCCAGCAGTGAACTAGCGGGAGGGCCAGATACGCAGTATTTT.